This T cell receptor (beta chain) appears in the sequencing data of a study of blood T cell repertoires in COVID-19. How the authors handled the data: Reference gene primer amplification yielded estimated nucleated cell counts. Clones were sequenced by immunoSEQ multiplex PCR, and TCRdb holds only the in-frame ones, with some missing. Clone size and V and J calls were adopted from that table, with D and trimming inferred from the DNA. Here the sample spans about 90,000 clones, 86% being singletons. This CDR3 contains 11 residues. Deletions cut 7 bases from V and 8 bases from J, with 11 bases between. Germline V gene sequence: CDR1 MRHNA, CDR2 SNTAGT.

The genes are TRBV6-4 and TRBJ1-2, with D possibly being TRBD1 (5 bases). Source material: peripheral blood. The clonotype comes from a man older than 75 with acute or convalescent COVID-19. This CDR3 reads CASKSRGGYTF. In DNA form, the CDR3 reads TGTGCCAGCAAGTCAAGGGGAGGCTACACCTTC.